A selection of T cell receptor beta chains follows, all from one sample in a study of blood T cell repertoires in COVID-19. Profiling relied on immunoSEQ multiplex PCR, and the TCRdb table lists in-frame clones only, not all of them. The sample comprises roughly 230,000 clones, 80% to 90% of which are singletons, and approximately 6.6% rests with the top ten. Sequencing was done on a sample of PBMCs or T cells enriched from blood (not recorded which). The source is a woman aged 50 to 65 who had been exposed to COVID-19. CDR3s include the opening cysteine and the closing phenylalanine or tryptophan. A D gene is named only where the DNA matches it firmly. The listing skips clone size in some rows; elsewhere it reads once, few, many or a size class.

size,D,J,V,CDR3,DNA
-,TRBD2,TRBJ2-4,TRBV28,CASSSHAGGVAKNIQYF,TGTGCCAGCAGTTCCCACGCGGGGGGGGTAGCCAAAAACATTCAGTACTTC
-,-,TRBJ1-5,TRBV11-2,CASSLQGYSNQPQHF,TGTGCCAGCAGCTTACAGGGGTATAGCAATCAGCCCCAGCATTTT
-,TRBD1,TRBJ1-5,TRBV4-2,CASSQGGTGQPNQPQHF,TGTGCCAGCAGCCAAGGTGGAACGGGACAGCCAAATCAGCCCCAGCATTTT
-,-,TRBJ1-2,TRBV6-1,CASSEVYPPGYNYGYTF,TGTGCCAGCAGTGAAGTTTACCCCCCAGGGTACAACTATGGCTACACCTTC
-,-,TRBJ2-3,TRBV18,CASSPDTYTQYF,TGTGCCAGCTCACCGGACACCTATACGCAGTATTTT
-,-,TRBJ1-6,TRBV3-1/TRBV3-2,CASSQDPRMSLHF,TGTGCCAGCAGCCAAGATCCCAGAATGTCCCTCCACTTT
-,TRBD2,TRBJ2-3,TRBV5-1,CASSPLGRGGLDTQYF,TGCGCCAGCAGCCCATTGGGGCGGGGGGGCCTGGATACGCAGTATTTT
once,TRBD2,TRBJ2-7,TRBV11-2,CASRDLAGATYEQYF,TGTGCCAGCAGAGACCTAGCGGGGGCCACCTACGAGCAGTACTTC
once,-,TRBJ1-1,TRBV10-3,CATRLWNTEAFF,TGTGCCACGCGATTGTGGAACACTGAAGCTTTCTTT
-,TRBD1,TRBJ2-2,TRBV5-6,CASRRQGAGELFF,TGTGCCAGCAGAAGACAGGGGGCCGGGGAGCTGTTTTTT
-,TRBD2,TRBJ2-1,TRBV7-2,CASSLVAGGFYNEQFF,TGTGCCAGCAGCTTAGTAGCGGGGGGTTTCTACAATGAGCAGTTCTTC
-,-,TRBJ2-7,TRBV30,CAWSLLDSTYEQYF,TGTGCCTGGAGTTTGTTAGACAGTACCTACGAGCAGTACTTC
-,TRBD1,TRBJ1-1,TRBV18,CASSLGMPGQGQGGAFF,TGTGCCAGCTCGCTCGGTATGCCGGGACAGGGGCAAGGGGGTGCTTTCTTT
-,-,TRBJ1-2,TRBV5-6,CASSSTGTDYGYTF,TGTGCCAGCAGCTCCACAGGAACGGACTATGGCTACACCTTC
-,-,TRBJ1-1,TRBV5-1,CASARAGAPEAFF,TGCGCCAGCGCCAGGGCGGGGGCCCCTGAAGCTTTCTTT
-,TRBD1,TRBJ2-1,TRBV5-8,CASSLPGQGSYNEQFF,TGTGCCAGCAGCTTGCCTGGACAGGGTTCCTACAATGAGCAGTTCTTC
-,TRBD1,TRBJ1-6,TRBV14,CASSLWGQGGSPLHF,TGTGCCAGCAGCCTATGGGGACAGGGTGGTTCACCCCTCCACTTT
-,TRBD1,TRBJ1-3,TRBV28,CATGQDFSRSGNTIYF,TGTGCCACCGGACAGGATTTCTCTCGCTCTGGAAACACCATATATTTT
many,-,TRBJ1-1,TRBV2,CASSEADSPELNTEAFF,TGTGCCAGCAGTGAAGCCGACAGCCCTGAATTGAACACTGAAGCTTTCTTT
-,-,TRBJ1-1,TRBV12-3/TRBV12-4,CASSRHRNTEAFF,TGTGCCAGCAGCCGACACAGGAACACTGAAGCTTTCTTT
-,TRBD1,TRBJ1-5,TRBV7-6,CASSLVQGDQPQHF,TGTGCCAGCAGCTTAGTCCAGGGGGATCAGCCCCAGCATTTT
once,TRBD1,TRBJ1-2,TRBV28,CASSTPDRGLGYTF,TGTGCCAGCAGTACACCGGACAGGGGGCTTGGCTACACCTTC
once,TRBD2,TRBJ2-5,TRBV10-3,CAISESFGSGRDLRETQYF,TGTGCCATCAGTGAGTCGTTTGGATCGGGGAGGGATCTGAGAGAGACCCAGTACTTC
-,TRBD1,TRBJ2-7,TRBV5-6,CASSLRTGLDLFYEQYF,TGTGCCAGCAGCTTGAGGACAGGCTTAGATCTATTCTACGAGCAGTACTTC
-,TRBD1,TRBJ2-2,TRBV12-3/TRBV12-4,CASLGTAVGELFF,TGTGCCAGTTTGGGGACAGCGGTGGGGGAGCTGTTTTTT
-,TRBD1,TRBJ1-1,TRBV20-1,CSAGRQGEAFF,TGCAGTGCTGGTAGACAGGGTGAAGCTTTCTTT
-,TRBD2,TRBJ2-5,TRBV3-1/TRBV3-2,CASRSGASRETQYF,TGTGCCAGCAGAAGCGGGGCTAGCCGCGAGACCCAGTACTTC
-,-,TRBJ2-3,TRBV6-1,CASGVGGTDTQYF,TGTGCCAGCGGGGTGGGAGGCACAGATACGCAGTATTTT
-,TRBD2,TRBJ2-3,TRBV19,CASSEPTKTSGEADTQYF,TGTGCCAGTAGTGAGCCTACCAAGACTAGCGGGGAGGCAGATACGCAGTATTTT
once,TRBD1,TRBJ1-5,TRBV2,CASSEAPRGAEPQHF,TGTGCCAGCAGTGAAGCGCCCAGGGGGGCTGAGCCCCAGCATTTT
once,TRBD1,TRBJ2-2,TRBV6-5,CASKPGGEDTGELFF,TGTGCCAGCAAACCAGGGGGCGAAGACACCGGGGAGCTGTTTTTT
-,-,TRBJ1-2,TRBV21-1,CASSNAAPYGYTF,TGTGCCAGCAGCAATGCGGCCCCCTATGGCTACACCTTC
-,-,TRBJ1-4,TRBV28,CASSLGQRHEKLFF,TGTGCCAGCAGTTTGGGGCAGCGACATGAAAAACTGTTTTTT
-,-,TRBJ1-5,TRBV20-1,CSASLTTNQPQHF,TGCAGTGCTAGTCTTACTACGAATCAGCCCCAGCATTTT
-,-,TRBJ1-4,TRBV12-5,CASGTLNGRDEKLFF,TGTGCTAGTGGAACCCTCAACGGGCGGGATGAAAAACTGTTTTTT
-,-,TRBJ2-7,TRBV5-8,CAGQPPEGEQYF,TGTGCCGGACAACCTCCGGAGGGCGAGCAGTACTTC
-,-,TRBJ1-1,TRBV6-5,CASSYHPPVGGTEAFF,TGTGCCAGCAGTTACCACCCGCCCGTCGGGGGCACTGAAGCTTTCTTT
-,-,TRBJ2-3,TRBV5-1,CASSAFPGLSTDTQYF,TGCGCCAGCAGCGCGTTTCCGGGACTCTCCACAGATACGCAGTATTTT
once,TRBD1,TRBJ1-6,TRBV7-2,CASSLLTGGRSPLHF,TGTGCCAGCAGCTTATTGACAGGGGGCCGGTCACCCCTCCACTTT
-,-,TRBJ1-5,TRBV6-5,CASSGLTTGQPQHF,TGTGCCAGCTCGGGACTAACCACCGGGCAGCCCCAGCATTTT
once,-,TRBJ1-2,TRBV18,CASSPATGVGYTF,TGTGCCAGCTCACCGGCAACCGGGGTCGGCTACACCTTC
-,-,TRBJ1-2,TRBV28,CASSTGEYGYTF,TGTGCCAGCAGCACTGGGGAGTATGGCTACACCTTC
-,-,TRBJ2-3,TRBV7-9,CAATGSDTQYF,TGTGCCGCCACAGGGTCAGATACGCAGTATTTT
-,TRBD1,TRBJ2-5,TRBV28,CASSPPGTGVRETQYF,TGTGCCAGCAGCCCTCCCGGGACAGGGGTGAGGGAGACCCAGTACTTC
-,-,TRBJ2-3,TRBV2,CASSEAQLRVTDTQYF,TGTGCCAGCAGTGAAGCCCAATTGAGGGTCACAGATACGCAGTATTTT
-,TRBD1,TRBJ2-2,TRBV27,CASSSQGARVGELFF,TGTGCCAGCAGTTCACAGGGGGCGCGTGTCGGGGAGCTGTTTTTT
few,TRBD1,TRBJ1-5,TRBV27,CASSPQQGNNQPQHF,TGTGCCAGCAGTCCCCAACAGGGGAACAATCAGCCCCAGCATTTT
-,-,TRBJ1-1,TRBV21-1,CASSRGGVNTEAFF,TGTGCCAGCAGCAGGGGGGGAGTGAACACTGAAGCTTTCTTT
-,TRBD2,TRBJ2-1,TRBV10-3,CAIRSGTDEQFF,TGTGCCATCAGGAGCGGGACCGATGAGCAGTTCTTC
-,TRBD2,TRBJ2-7,TRBV3-1/TRBV3-2,CASSQGSGGYEQYF,TGTGCCAGCAGCCAAGGTAGCGGGGGCTACGAGCAGTACTTC
-,-,TRBJ2-1,TRBV6-2/TRBV6-3,CASSSDSSSYNEQFF,TGTGCCAGCAGTTCCGACAGTAGCTCCTACAATGAGCAGTTCTTC
-,-,TRBJ2-6,TRBV7-2,CASSPQGSGANVLTF,TGTGCCAGCAGCCCCCAGGGCTCTGGGGCCAACGTCCTGACTTTC
once,TRBD1,TRBJ1-6,TRBV5-1,CASSYSTGNSPLHF,TGCGCCAGCAGCTACTCGACAGGGAATTCACCCCTCCACTTT
-,TRBD1,TRBJ2-7,TRBV5-4,CASSFTGGTYEQYF,TGTGCCAGCAGCTTTACAGGGGGAACTTACGAGCAGTACTTC
-,TRBD2,TRBJ2-7,TRBV7-9,CASSLASGGDPLF,TGTGCCAGCAGCTTAGCTAGCGGGGGAGACCCGCTCTTC
-,-,TRBJ1-1,TRBV12-3/TRBV12-4,CASGQGNTEAFF,TGTGCCAGCGGGCAGGGGAACACTGAAGCTTTCTTT
-,TRBD2,TRBJ2-1,TRBV7-2,CASSVLRGGTSGNEQFF,TGTGCCAGCAGCGTTTTAAGGGGCGGGACTAGCGGCAATGAGCAGTTCTTC
-,TRBD1,TRBJ1-1,TRBV13,CASSGQGGEAFF,TGTGCCAGCAGCGGACAGGGCGGTGAAGCTTTCTTT
-,TRBD2,TRBJ2-1,TRBV18,CASSPLSGGSYNEQFF,TGTGCCAGCTCACCCCTGTCGGGGGGCTCCTACAATGAGCAGTTCTTC
many,-,TRBJ2-2,TRBV12-3/TRBV12-4,CATSTPGVGELFF,TGTGCCACCTCTACTCCAGGGGTCGGGGAGCTGTTTTTT